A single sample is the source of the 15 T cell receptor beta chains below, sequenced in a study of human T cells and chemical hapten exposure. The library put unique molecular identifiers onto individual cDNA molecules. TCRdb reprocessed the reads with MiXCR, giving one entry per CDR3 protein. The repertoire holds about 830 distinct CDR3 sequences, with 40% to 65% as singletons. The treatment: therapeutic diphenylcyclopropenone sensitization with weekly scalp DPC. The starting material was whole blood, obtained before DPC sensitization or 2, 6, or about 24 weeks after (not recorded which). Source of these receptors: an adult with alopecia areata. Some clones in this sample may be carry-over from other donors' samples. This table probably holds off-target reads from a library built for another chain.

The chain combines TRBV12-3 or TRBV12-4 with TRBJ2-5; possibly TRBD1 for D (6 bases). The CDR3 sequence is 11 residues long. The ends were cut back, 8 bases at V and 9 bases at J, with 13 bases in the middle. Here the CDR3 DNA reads TGTGCCAGCGCTTCTAAGGGGGCCCAGTACTTC. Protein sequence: CASASKGAQYF.

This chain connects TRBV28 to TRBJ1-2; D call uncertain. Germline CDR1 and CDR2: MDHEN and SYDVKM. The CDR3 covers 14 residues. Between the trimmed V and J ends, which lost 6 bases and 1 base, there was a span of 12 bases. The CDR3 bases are TGTGCCAGCAGCCCCCAGCGGCGTAACTATGGCTACACCTTC. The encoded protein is CASSPQRRNYGYTF.

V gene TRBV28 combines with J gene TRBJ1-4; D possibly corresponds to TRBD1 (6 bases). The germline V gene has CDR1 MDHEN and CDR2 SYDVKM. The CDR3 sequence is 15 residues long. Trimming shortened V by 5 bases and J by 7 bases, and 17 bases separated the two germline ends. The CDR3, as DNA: TGTGCCAGCAGTGCCGGGGGGGCGGAAGGTGAAAAACTGTTTTTT. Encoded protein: CASSAGGAEGEKLFF.

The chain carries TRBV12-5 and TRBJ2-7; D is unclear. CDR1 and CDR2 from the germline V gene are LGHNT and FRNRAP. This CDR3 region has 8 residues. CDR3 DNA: TGTCTTGGGGAAGAGCAGTACTTC. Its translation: CLGEEQYF.

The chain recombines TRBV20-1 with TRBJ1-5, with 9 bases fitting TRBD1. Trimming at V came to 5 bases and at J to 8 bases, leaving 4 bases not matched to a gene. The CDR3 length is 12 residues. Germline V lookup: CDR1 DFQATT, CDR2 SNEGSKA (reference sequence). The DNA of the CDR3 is TGCAGTGCTGGGAGGACAGGGGAGCCCCAGCATTTT. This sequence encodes CSAGRTGEPQHF.

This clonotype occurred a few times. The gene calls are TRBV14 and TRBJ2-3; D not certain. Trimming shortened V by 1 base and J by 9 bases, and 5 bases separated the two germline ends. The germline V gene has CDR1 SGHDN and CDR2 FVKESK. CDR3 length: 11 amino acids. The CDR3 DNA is TGTGCCAGCAGCCAAGGGGTCACGCAGTATTTT. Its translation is CASSQGVTQYF.

CDR3 residues: CSARTWGSNEQFF. CDR3 nucleotide sequence: TGCAGTGCCAGAACGTGGGGGAGCAATGAGCAGTTCTTC. The chain links TRBV20-1 to TRBJ2-1; D tentatively reads TRBD1 or TRBD2 (5 bases each). The V end lost 6 bases, the J end lost 6 bases, and 15 bases lay between the germline ends. Germline V gives CDR1 DFQATT, CDR2 SNEGSKA (reference sequence). This CDR3 comprises 13 residues.

CDR3 sequence reads: CASSPTGESGYTF. CDR3 nucleotide sequence: TGTGCCAGCTCACCGACAGGAGAGTCTGGCTACACCTTC. The chain employs TRBV18 and TRBJ1-2; D might be TRBD1 (6 bases). The CDR3 has 13 amino acids. V shed 3 bases and J shed 7 bases, with 12 bases lying between them. Germline lookup yields CDR1 KGHSH and CDR2 LQKENI.

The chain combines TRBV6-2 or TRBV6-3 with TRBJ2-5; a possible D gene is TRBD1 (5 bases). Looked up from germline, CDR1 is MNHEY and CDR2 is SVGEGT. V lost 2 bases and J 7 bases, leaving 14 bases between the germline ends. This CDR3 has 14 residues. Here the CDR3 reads CASSYQGPPGTQYF. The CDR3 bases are TGTGCCAGCAGTTACCAGGGTCCCCCGGGGACCCAGTACTTC.

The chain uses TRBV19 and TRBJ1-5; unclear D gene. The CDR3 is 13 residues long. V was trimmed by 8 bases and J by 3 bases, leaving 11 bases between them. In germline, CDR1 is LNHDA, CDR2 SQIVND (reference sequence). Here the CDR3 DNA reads TGTGCCAGTCTAGGGCAGTACAATCAGCCCCAGCATTTT. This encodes CASLGQYNQPQHF. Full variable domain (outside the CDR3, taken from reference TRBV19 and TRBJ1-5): DGGITQSPKYLFRKEGQNVTLSCEQNLNHDAMYWYRQDPGQGLRLIYYSQIVNDFQKGDIAEGYSVSREKKESFPLTVTSAQKNPTAFYLCASLGQYNQPQHFGDGTRLSIL.

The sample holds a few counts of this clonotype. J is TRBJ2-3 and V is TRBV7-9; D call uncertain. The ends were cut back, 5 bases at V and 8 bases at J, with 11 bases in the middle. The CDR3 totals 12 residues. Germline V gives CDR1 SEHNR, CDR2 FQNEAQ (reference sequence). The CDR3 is CASSPLEVTQYF. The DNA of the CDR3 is TGTGCCAGCAGCCCATTAGAGGTTACGCAGTATTTT.

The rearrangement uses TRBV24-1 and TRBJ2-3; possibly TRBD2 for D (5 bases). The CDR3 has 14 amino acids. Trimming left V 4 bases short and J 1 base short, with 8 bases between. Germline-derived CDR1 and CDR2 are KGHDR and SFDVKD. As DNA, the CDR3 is TGTGCCACCAGTGACCCGAGGGGCACAGATACGCAGTATTTT. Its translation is CATSDPRGTDTQYF.

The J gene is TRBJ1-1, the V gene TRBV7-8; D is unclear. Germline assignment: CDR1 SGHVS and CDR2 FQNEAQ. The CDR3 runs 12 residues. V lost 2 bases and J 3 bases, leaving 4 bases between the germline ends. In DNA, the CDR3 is TGTGCCAGCAGCTTATCCTACACTGAAGCTTTCTTT. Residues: CASSLSYTEAFF.

Written as DNA, the CDR3 is TGTGCCAGCACTCCCGCAGGAAGCTCCTACGAGCAGTACTTC. Its protein is CASTPAGSSYEQYF. The chain couples TRBV28 to TRBJ2-7; D is unclear. The CDR3 is 14 amino acids. Per germline, CDR1 MDHEN and CDR2 SYDVKM. Deletions cut 7 bases from V and 0 bases from J, with 13 bases between.

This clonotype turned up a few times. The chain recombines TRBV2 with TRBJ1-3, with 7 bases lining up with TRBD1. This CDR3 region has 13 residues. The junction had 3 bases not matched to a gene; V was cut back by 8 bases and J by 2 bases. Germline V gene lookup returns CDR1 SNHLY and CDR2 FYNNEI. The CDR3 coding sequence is TGTGCCAGCCGGACAGGTGCTGGAAACACCATATATTTT. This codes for CASRTGAGNTIYF.